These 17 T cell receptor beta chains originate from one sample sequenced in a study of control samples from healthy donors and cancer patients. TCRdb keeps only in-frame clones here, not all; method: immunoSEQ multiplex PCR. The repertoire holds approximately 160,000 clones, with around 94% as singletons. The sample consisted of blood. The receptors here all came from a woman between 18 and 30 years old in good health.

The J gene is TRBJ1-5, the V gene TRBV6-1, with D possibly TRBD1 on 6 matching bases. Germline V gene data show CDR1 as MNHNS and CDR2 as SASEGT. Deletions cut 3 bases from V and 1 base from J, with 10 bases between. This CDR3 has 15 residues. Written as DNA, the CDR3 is TGTGCCAGCAGTGAGTGGAGGGGGAGCAATCAGCCCCAGCATTTT. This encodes CASSEWRGSNQPQHF.

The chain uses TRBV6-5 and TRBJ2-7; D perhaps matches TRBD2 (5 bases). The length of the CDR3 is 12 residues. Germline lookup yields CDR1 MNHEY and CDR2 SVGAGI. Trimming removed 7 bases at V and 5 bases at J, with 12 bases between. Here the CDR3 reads CASTGLPNEQYF. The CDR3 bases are TGTGCCAGCACCGGACTGCCTAACGAGCAGTACTTC.

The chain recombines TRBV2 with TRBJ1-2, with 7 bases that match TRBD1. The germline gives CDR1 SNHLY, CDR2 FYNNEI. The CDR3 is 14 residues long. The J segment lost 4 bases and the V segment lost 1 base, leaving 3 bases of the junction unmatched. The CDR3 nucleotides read TGTGCCAGCAGTGAAGACCGGGACAGCTATGGCTACACCTTC. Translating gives CASSEDRDSYGYTF.

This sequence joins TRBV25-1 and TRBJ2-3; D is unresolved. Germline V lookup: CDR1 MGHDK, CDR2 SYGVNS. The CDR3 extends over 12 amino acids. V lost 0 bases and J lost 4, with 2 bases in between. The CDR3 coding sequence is TGTGCCAGCAGTGAATACTCAGATACGCAGTATTTT. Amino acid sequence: CASSEYSDTQYF.

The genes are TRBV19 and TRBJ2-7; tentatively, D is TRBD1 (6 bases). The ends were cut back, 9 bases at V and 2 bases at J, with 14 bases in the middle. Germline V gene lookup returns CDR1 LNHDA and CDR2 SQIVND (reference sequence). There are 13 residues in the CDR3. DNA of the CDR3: TGTGCCAGCGCTCCATACAGGGCCTACGAGCAGTACTTC. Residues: CASAPYRAYEQYF. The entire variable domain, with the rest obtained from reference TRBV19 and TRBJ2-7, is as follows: DGGITQSPKYLFRKEGQNVTLSCEQNLNHDAMYWYRQDPGQGLRLIYYSQIVNDFQKGDIAEGYSVSREKKESFPLTVTSAQKNPTAFYLCASAPYRAYEQYFGPGTRLTVT.

CDR3 loop: CASSRNNEQFF. The DNA for the CDR3 is TGTGCCAGCAGCCGTAACAATGAGCAGTTCTTC. The J gene is TRBJ2-1, the V gene TRBV6-2 or TRBV6-3; no definite D call. Looked up from germline, CDR1 is MNHEY and CDR2 is SVGEGT. The CDR3 totals 11 residues. V dropped 6 bases and J dropped 5 bases, with 5 bases sitting between them.

CDR3 protein: CATWTALSYNSPLHF. The CDR3 DNA sequence: TGTGCCACCTGGACAGCCCTCTCCTATAATTCACCCCTCCACTTT. The J gene is TRBJ1-6, the V gene TRBV2, with TRBD1 as a possible D gene (6 bases). Germline assignment: CDR1 SNHLY and CDR2 FYNNEI. The CDR3 sequence is 15 residues long. The germline V and J ends were trimmed by 10 bases and 0 bases, with 13 bases remaining between them.

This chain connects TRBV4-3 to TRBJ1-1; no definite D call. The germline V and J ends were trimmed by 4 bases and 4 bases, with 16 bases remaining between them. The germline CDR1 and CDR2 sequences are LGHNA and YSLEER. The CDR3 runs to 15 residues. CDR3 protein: CASSPAEGSGTEAFF. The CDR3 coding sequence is TGCGCCAGCAGCCCGGCGGAGGGTTCGGGCACTGAAGCTTTCTTT.

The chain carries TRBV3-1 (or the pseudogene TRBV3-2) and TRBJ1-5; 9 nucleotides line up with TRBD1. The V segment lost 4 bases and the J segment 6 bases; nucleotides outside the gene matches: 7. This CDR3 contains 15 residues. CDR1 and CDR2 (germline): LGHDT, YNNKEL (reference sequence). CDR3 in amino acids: CASSPPGQGGQPQHF. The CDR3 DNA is TGTGCCAGCAGCCCTCCGGGACAGGGAGGTCAGCCCCAGCATTTT.

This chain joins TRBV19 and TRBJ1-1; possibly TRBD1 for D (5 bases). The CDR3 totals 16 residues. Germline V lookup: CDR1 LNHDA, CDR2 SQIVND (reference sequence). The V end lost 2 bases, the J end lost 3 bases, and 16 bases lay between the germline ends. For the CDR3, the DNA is TGTGCCAGTAGTATACCCCCGGGGCTGGCGGACACTGAAGCTTTCTTT. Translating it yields CASSIPPGLADTEAFF.

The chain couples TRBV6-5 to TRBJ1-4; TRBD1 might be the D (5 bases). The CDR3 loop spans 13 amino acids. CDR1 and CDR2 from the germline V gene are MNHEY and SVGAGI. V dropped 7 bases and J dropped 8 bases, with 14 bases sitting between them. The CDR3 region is CASKIPAGEKLFF. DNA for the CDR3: TGTGCCAGCAAAATACCGGCAGGGGAAAAACTGTTTTTT.

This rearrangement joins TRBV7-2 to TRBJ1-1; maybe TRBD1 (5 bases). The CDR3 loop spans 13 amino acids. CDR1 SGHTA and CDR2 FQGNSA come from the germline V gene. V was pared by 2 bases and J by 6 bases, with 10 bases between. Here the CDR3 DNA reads TGTGCCAGCAGCTTAATGGTGGGGGCTGAAGCTTTCTTT. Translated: CASSLMVGAEAFF.

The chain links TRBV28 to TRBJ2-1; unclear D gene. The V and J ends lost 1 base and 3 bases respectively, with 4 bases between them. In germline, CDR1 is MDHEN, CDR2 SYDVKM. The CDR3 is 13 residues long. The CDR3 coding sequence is TGTGCCAGCAGTTTATTCCTCTACAATGAGCAGTTCTTC. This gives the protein CASSLFLYNEQFF. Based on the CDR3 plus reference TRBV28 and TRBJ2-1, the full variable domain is DVKVTQSSRYLVKRTGEKVFLECVQDMDHENMFWYRQDPGLGLRLIYFSYDVKMKEKGDIPEGYSVSREKKERFSLILESASTNQTSMYLCASSLFLYNEQFFGPGTRLTVL.

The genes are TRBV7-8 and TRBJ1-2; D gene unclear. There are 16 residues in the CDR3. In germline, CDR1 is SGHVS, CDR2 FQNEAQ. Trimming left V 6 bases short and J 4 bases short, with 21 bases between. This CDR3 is CASSPFAGEIGYGYTF. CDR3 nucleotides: TGTGCCAGCAGTCCTTTCGCTGGGGAGATAGGCTATGGCTACACCTTC.

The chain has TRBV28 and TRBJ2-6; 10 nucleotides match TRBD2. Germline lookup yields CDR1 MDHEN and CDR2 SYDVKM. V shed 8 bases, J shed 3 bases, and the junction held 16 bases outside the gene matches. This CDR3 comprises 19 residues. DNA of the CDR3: TGTGCCAGCTCCGGCGTCCCCAGCGGGAGGGCAGGTGGGGCCAACGTCCTGACTTTC. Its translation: CASSGVPSGRAGGANVLTF.

CDR3 amino acids: CASSVATSGGQDTQYF. As DNA, the CDR3 is TGTGCCAGCAGCGTAGCTACTAGCGGGGGGCAAGATACGCAGTATTTT. V is TRBV9 and J is TRBJ2-3; 12 bases agree with TRBD2. CDR3 length: 16 residues. V was clipped by 0 bases and J by 5 bases; unmatched bases: 4. Germline V gene lookup returns CDR1 SGDLS and CDR2 YYNGEE.

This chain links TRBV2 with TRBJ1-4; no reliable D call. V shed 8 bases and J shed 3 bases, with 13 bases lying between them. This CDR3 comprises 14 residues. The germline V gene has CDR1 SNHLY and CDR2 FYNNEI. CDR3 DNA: TGTGCCAGCTCCCCGGGCGGACCTAATGAAAAACTGTTTTTT. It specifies CASSPGGPNEKLFF.